This T cell receptor beta chain was identified during a study of CD8 T cells in ankylosing spondylitis (dated by TCRdb to the late 2010s). A note on the overall study: T cell receptor beta repertoires were profiled in healthy donors and ankylosing spondylitis patients so that disease-linked TCR variants could be found. The full study cohort comprised about 25 ankylosing spondylitis patients and around 100 healthy donors. Peripheral blood was sampled, and synovial fluid was also collected from ankylosing spondylitis patients. The paper's findings and limits, for the study overall: In peripheral blood, the disease-linked clones were found at relatively low frequencies and had a CD8+ phenotype. The disease-linked clones were reported as significantly enriched in matched synovial fluid samples from ankylosing spondylitis patients. Some motif variants had previously been reported in the synovial fluid and blood of reactive arthritis patients, which suggests shared mechanisms of disease initiation. A TCR beta motif made up of under ten highly homologous amino acid variants appeared to be characteristic of blood from ankylosing spondylitis patients.

The CDR3 sequence holds 15 residues, the cysteine and phenylalanine included. The only DNA kept is the CDR3, 45 bases in frame from the first base. Trimming costs V 3 bases and J 5 bases, and their ends lie 16 bases apart. The instrument given in TCRdb is Illumina HiSeq 2500. Quantitative 5'-RACE with molecular barcodes was used to prepare TCR beta libraries. The paper's data handling went like this. A new computational method, built on a probabilistic model of VDJ rearrangement, was used to identify disease-linked TCR variants. Starting from the raw public reads, TCRdb applied fastp trimming at Q25, assembled clones with MiXCR and retained in-frame beta chains. Each CDR3 protein gets just one entry, which takes the most common genes and DNA from the rows behind it. TCRdb, not the original authors, processed these V and J calls. The sample table records about 360,000 distinct CDR3 sequences; 20% of these occur just once. Around 14% of the sample rests with the top ten.

As for this clonotype: This receptor's antigen is unknown. Per-base qualities were not stored, and no clone one base away is much larger.

This sequence uses TRBV12-3 or TRBV12-4 and TRBJ1-1; perhaps TRBD1 is the D gene, with 5 bases matching. The receptor comes from a male donor with ankylosing spondylitis or in good health (not recorded which). Sequenced: blood, either unsorted or a sorted T cell fraction (not recorded which). The DNA sequence follows: TGTGCCAGCAGTTTTTTATCGCGAGGGGCAACTGAAGCTTTCTTT. This codes for CASSFLSRGATEAFF.